These 17 T cell receptor beta chains originate from one sample sequenced in a study of cytomegalovirus exposure and HLA in healthy donors (dated by TCRdb to the late 2010s). Libraries were made using the immunoSEQ multiplex PCR assay. The multiplex PCR relied on a mix of 60 forward primers for TCR Vbeta segments and 13 reverse primers for TCR Jbeta segments. TCRdb limited this immuneACCESS table to in-frame rearrangements with V and J called. A share of clones is missing; checked studies link under half to unresolved V genes, and the rest is unexplained. The table for this sample lists approximately 170,000 clones; around four fifths of them were counted only once. Of the sample, roughly 3% is held by the ten largest clones. Sequencing was done on a sample of PBMCs. Receptor source: a female donor in good health and CMV-seronegative.

This clone turned up a few times. V usage is TRBV11-3 and J usage is TRBJ2-1, with D maybe TRBD2 (5 bases). This CDR3 is 13 amino acids long. Germline V gene sequence: CDR1 SGHNT, CDR2 YENEEA. Trimming pared 3 bases from V and 4 bases from J, leaving 7 bases between. The CDR3 DNA follows: TGTGCCAGCAGCTTTACGGGATACAATGAGCAGTTCTTC. Encoded protein: CASSFTGYNEQFF.

The chain links TRBV9 to TRBJ1-2, with 8 bases fitting TRBD1. CDR1 and CDR2 (germline): SGDLS, YYNGEE. J lost 1 base, V lost 4 bases, and 9 bases had no gene match. This CDR3 is built from 16 residues. CDR3 DNA sequence: TGTGCCAGCAGCCCCCATCAGGGGGCGGATAACTATGGCTACACCTTC. This gives the protein CASSPHQGADNYGYTF.

This chain links TRBV29-1 with TRBJ2-7, with 9 positions matching TRBD1. CDR1 and CDR2 from the germline V gene are SQVTM and ANQGSEA. The CDR3 length is 14 residues. V lost 6 bases, J lost 7 bases, and 13 bases stayed unmatched. The CDR3, as DNA: TGCAGCGTCTCCTGGGGGACAGGGCTTTGGGAGCAGTACTTC. Translation: CSVSWGTGLWEQYF.

J is TRBJ1-1 and V is TRBV27; D uncertain. Trimming stripped 0 bases from V and 4 bases from J, with 9 bases between. Germline loops: CDR1 MNHEY, CDR2 SMNVEV (reference sequence). This CDR3 comprises 14 residues. As DNA, the CDR3 is TGTGCCAGCAGTTTATCGAATCGAGGCACTGAAGCTTTCTTT. Its protein product is CASSLSNRGTEAFF.

J is TRBJ2-3 and V is TRBV30; tentatively, D is TRBD2 (5 bases). The CDR3 has 12 residues. Germline V CDR1 and CDR2: GTSNPN, SVGIG (reference sequence). The V end was cut by 5 bases, the J end by 6 bases, with 12 bases between. The CDR3 DNA sequence: TGTGCCTGGGCCGGGGTTCCTGATACGCAGTATTTT. Protein sequence: CAWAGVPDTQYF.

The rearrangement joins TRBV29-1 to TRBJ2-7; the match to TRBD2 covers 7 bases. CDR1 is SQVTM and CDR2 is ANQGSEA in the germline V gene. CDR3 length equals 14 residues. V was clipped by 8 bases and J by 0 bases; unmatched bases: 10. The CDR3 protein is CSYRGGDPSYEQYF. The CDR3, as DNA: TGCAGCTACCGGGGAGGGGACCCCTCCTACGAGCAGTACTTC.

This chain connects TRBV5-4 to TRBJ1-1; 7 bases are a match to TRBD1. The CDR3 totals 15 residues. Per the germline V gene, CDR1 is SGHNT and CDR2 is YYREEE (reference sequence). Losses at the gene ends were 0 bases for V and 6 bases for J; bases not matched to a gene: 8. Written as DNA, the CDR3 is TGTGCCAGCAGCTTGGCCCTCCGACAGGGACCTGAAGCTTTCTTT. It is translated as CASSLALRQGPEAFF.

The rearrangement uses TRBV6-5 and TRBJ1-5; 7 bases agree with TRBD1. The CDR3 contains 15 residues. The J segment lost 5 bases and the V segment lost 0 bases, leaving 4 bases of the junction unmatched. Germline V lookup: CDR1 MNHEY, CDR2 SVGAGI. DNA for the CDR3: TGTGCCAGCAGTTACTCCCGGGACAGTTATCAGCCCCAGCATTTT. Its translation is CASSYSRDSYQPQHF.

The chain combines TRBV4-1 with TRBJ1-5; D is possibly TRBD1 (5 bases). The V gene's germline CDR1 is MGHRA and CDR2 YSYEKL. Trimming took off 0 bases at V and 5 bases at J, with 11 bases between the two ends. The CDR3 sequence is 15 residues long. CDR3 coding DNA: TGCGCCAGCAGCCAAGATCACCAGGGCGATCAGCCCCAGCATTTT. Translation gives CASSQDHQGDQPQHF.

The chain joins TRBV5-4 to TRBJ2-1; 12 bases match TRBD2. The J segment lost 3 bases and the V segment lost 4 bases, leaving 8 bases of the junction unmatched. This CDR3 has 17 amino acids. CDR1 is SGHNT and CDR2 is YYREEE in the germline V gene (reference sequence). In DNA form, the CDR3 reads TGTGCCAGCAGCCCCCCCTGGACTAGCGGGGTCTACAATGAGCAGTTCTTC. Protein sequence: CASSPPWTSGVYNEQFF.

The rearrangement uses TRBV6-5 and TRBJ1-1; 8 bases are a match to TRBD1. The CDR3 covers 14 residues. The V segment lost 6 bases and the J segment 11 bases; nucleotides outside the gene matches: 14. From germline, CDR1 is MNHEY and CDR2 SVGAGI. CDR3 sequence: CASRPDRERGRAFF. The DNA for the CDR3 is TGTGCCAGCAGACCGGACAGGGAGAGGGGTAGGGCTTTCTTT.

This clone showed up just once. The chain combines TRBV29-1 with TRBJ1-1; D possibly corresponds to TRBD1 (5 bases). The CDR3 loop spans 13 amino acids. Trimming took off 7 bases at V and 2 bases at J, with 14 bases between the two ends. Germline V gene sequence: CDR1 SQVTM, CDR2 ANQGSEA. The CDR3 region has the DNA TGCAGCGGCCAGCGGGGGGGTAACACTGAAGCTTTCTTT. This codes for CSGQRGGNTEAFF.

This chain links TRBV27 with TRBJ2-1, with 13 bases that match TRBD2. The length of the CDR3 is 16 residues. Per germline, CDR1 MNHEY and CDR2 SMNVEV (reference sequence). After removal of 5 bases from V and 4 bases from J, the junction contained 5 bases not matched to a gene. The CDR3, as DNA: TGTGCCAGCAGTGCGTTACTAGCGGGGGGGTACAATGAGCAGTTCTTC. This translates into CASSALLAGGYNEQFF.

The chain has TRBV6-6 and TRBJ2-3; D perhaps matches TRBD2 (6 bases). The CDR3 sequence is 15 residues long. Per the germline V gene, CDR1 is MNHNY and CDR2 is SVGAGI (reference sequence). V was cut by 2 bases and J by 0 bases, with 9 bases left in between. The CDR3 region is CASSYTSRSTDTQYF. CDR3 sequence (DNA): TGTGCCAGCAGTTACACTAGCAGAAGCACAGATACGCAGTATTTT.

A few counts support this clone. The chain employs TRBV5-4 and TRBJ2-3; 7 bases are shared with TRBD2. Germline CDR1 and CDR2: SGHNT and YYREEE (reference sequence). The CDR3 runs 18 residues. After removal of 0 bases from V and 5 bases from J, the junction contained 15 bases not matched to a gene. The CDR3 nucleotides read TGTGCCAGCAGCTTGGAGATCCGGACTAGAGTTCGGGGAGATACGCAGTATTTT. It specifies CASSLEIRTRVRGDTQYF.

This chain connects TRBV7-8 to TRBJ1-3, with 7 positions matching TRBD1. The length of the CDR3 is 15 residues. Germline V gene data show CDR1 as SGHVS and CDR2 as FQNEAQ. J was trimmed by 4 bases and V by 5 bases; bases with no gene match: 8. CDR3 loop: CASSIRTGVGNTIYF. For the CDR3, the DNA is TGTGCCAGCAGCATCAGAACAGGGGTCGGAAACACCATATATTTT.

This clone was counted between two and nine times. This rearrangement joins TRBV7-8 to TRBJ1-2, with a tentative D call TRBD1 (6 bases). Germline CDR1 reads SGHVS; CDR2 reads FQNEAQ. This CDR3 has 16 amino acids. V shed 4 bases and J shed 1 base, with 16 bases lying between them. For the CDR3, the DNA is TGTGCCAGCAGCTCCCCGACAGGCCACCGTAACTATGGCTACACCTTC. This translates into CASSSPTGHRNYGYTF. The entire variable domain, with the rest obtained from reference TRBV7-8 and TRBJ1-2, is as follows: GAGVSQSPRYKVAKRGQDVALRCDPISGHVSLFWYQQALGQGPEFLTYFQNEAQLDKSGLPSDRFFAERPEGSVSTLKIQRTQQEDSAVYLCASSSPTGHRNYGYTFGSGTRLTVV.